This T cell receptor (beta chain) was sequenced for a study of blood T cell repertoires in COVID-19. Original analysis: Counts of nucleated cells, estimated from reference gene primer amplification, were obtained. Only in-frame clones appear in the TCRdb table, and some are missing; sequencing was by immunoSEQ multiplex PCR. V and J calls and clone size are those listed in that table; D and trimming were worked out from the DNA. The sample records some 150,000 clones, about 88% being singletons. Sequenced material: peripheral blood. The TCR originated in a man aged 50 or older with active or convalescent COVID-19.

For the CDR3, the DNA is TGTGCCGGAGGGAGACCCGTTGGCTACGAGCAGTACTTC. Its translation is CAGGRPVGYEQYF. This chain links TRBV6-5 with TRBJ2-7; perhaps TRBD2 as D (6 bases). Trimming shortened V by 11 bases and J by 3 bases, and 17 bases separated the two germline ends. The CDR3 is 13 residues long. Germline V gene lookup returns CDR1 MNHEY and CDR2 SVGAGI.